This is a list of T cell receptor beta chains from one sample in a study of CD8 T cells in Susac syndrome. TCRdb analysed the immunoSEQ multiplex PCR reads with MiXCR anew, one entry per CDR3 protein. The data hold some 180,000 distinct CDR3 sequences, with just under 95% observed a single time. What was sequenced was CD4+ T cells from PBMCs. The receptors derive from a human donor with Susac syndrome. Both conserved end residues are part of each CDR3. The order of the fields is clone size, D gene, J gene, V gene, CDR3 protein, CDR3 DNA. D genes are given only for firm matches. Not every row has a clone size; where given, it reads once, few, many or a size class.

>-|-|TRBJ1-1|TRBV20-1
CSASRYPEAFF
TGCAGTGCTTCCAGGTACCCTGAAGCTTTCTTT
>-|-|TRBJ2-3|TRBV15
CATSSESRADTQYF
TGTGCCACCAGCAGTGAATCTAGGGCAGATACGCAGTATTTT
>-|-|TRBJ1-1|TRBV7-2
CASSLDPEERAFF
TGTGCCAGCAGCTTAGATCCTGAGGAGAGGGCTTTCTTT
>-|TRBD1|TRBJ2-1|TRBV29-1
CSVRRDRRNNEQFF
TGCAGCGTCCGGAGGGACAGGCGTAACAATGAGCAGTTCTTC
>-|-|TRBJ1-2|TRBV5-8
CASSLLNYYGYTF
TGTGCCAGCAGCCTACTAAATTACTATGGCTACACCTTC
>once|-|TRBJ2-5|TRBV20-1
CSAQRGQETQYF
TGCAGTGCCCAACGCGGCCAAGAGACCCAGTACTTC
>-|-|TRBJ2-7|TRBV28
CASSLIWQGKEQYF
TGTGCCAGCAGTTTGATATGGCAGGGAAAAGAGCAGTACTTC
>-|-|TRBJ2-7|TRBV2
CASRPGGPYYEQYF
TGTGCCAGCAGGCCCGGAGGGCCCTACTACGAGCAGTACTTC
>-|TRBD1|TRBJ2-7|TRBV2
CASSLTGNSYEQYF
TGTGCCAGCAGCTTGACAGGGAACTCCTACGAGCAGTACTTC
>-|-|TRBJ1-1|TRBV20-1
CSATPPLGGNTEAFF
TGCAGTGCTACACCACCATTGGGGGGGAACACTGAAGCTTTCTTT
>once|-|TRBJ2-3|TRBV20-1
CSARDTTGRDTQYF
TGCAGTGCTAGAGATACGACAGGGAGGGATACGCAGTATTTT
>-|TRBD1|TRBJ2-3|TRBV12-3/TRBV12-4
CASSPRQGLTDTQYF
TGTGCCAGCAGTCCCCGACAGGGCCTCACAGATACGCAGTATTTT
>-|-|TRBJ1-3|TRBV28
CASIHHVSSGNTIYF
TGTGCCAGCATACATCACGTATCTTCTGGAAACACCATATATTTT
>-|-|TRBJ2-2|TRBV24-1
CASEEANTGELFF
TGTGCCAGCGAGGAGGCGAACACCGGGGAGCTGTTTTTT
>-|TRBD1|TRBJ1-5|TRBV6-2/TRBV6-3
CASRMTGVKPQHF
TGTGCCAGCAGAATGACAGGGGTTAAGCCCCAGCATTTT
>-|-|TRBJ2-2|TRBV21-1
CASSKSARGGRGELFF
TGTGCCAGCAGCAAATCGGCGCGGGGGGGCCGCGGGGAGCTGTTTTTT
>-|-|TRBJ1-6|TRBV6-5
CASVSQPLHF
TGTGCCAGCGTCTCTCAACCCCTCCACTTT
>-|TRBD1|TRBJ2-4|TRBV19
CASSLQGADIQYF
TGTGCCAGTAGCCTACAGGGGGCGGACATTCAGTACTTC
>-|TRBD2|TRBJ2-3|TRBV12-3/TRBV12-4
CASRLAGDRDTQYF
TGTGCCAGCAGACTAGCGGGGGATAGAGATACGCAGTATTTT
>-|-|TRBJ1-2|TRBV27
CASSLGQSYGYTF
TGTGCCAGCAGTCTCGGACAGTCCTATGGCTACACCTTC
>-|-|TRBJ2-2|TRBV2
CASSPGRWNTGELFF
TGTGCCAGCAGTCCAGGACGGTGGAACACCGGGGAGCTGTTTTTT
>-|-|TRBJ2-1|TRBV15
CATSRAGGEQFF
TGTGCCACCAGCAGAGCCGGAGGTGAGCAGTTCTTC
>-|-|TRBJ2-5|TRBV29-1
CSVRRFGGKTQYF
TGCAGCGTTCGCAGATTTGGAGGGAAGACCCAGTACTTC
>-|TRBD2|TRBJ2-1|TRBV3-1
CASSQEWASGGAYNEQFF
TGTGCCAGCAGCCAAGAGTGGGCTAGCGGGGGGGCATACAATGAGCAGTTCTTC
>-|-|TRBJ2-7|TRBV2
CASRITRSYGEQYF
TGTGCCAGCAGGATTACTCGGTCGTACGGCGAGCAGTACTTC
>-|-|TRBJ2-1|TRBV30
CAWSVWLATPDNEQFF
TGTGCCTGGAGTGTATGGTTGGCCACCCCGGACAATGAGCAGTTCTTC
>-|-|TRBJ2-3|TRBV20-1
CSARSGTFTSTDTQYF
TGCAGTGCTCGGTCAGGGACCTTCACTAGCACAGATACGCAGTATTTT
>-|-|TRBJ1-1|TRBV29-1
CSVEGALNTEAFF
TGCAGCGTTGAAGGGGCATTGAACACTGAAGCTTTCTTT
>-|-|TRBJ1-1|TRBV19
CASSVASGNTEAFF
TGTGCCAGTAGTGTCGCGAGTGGGAACACTGAAGCTTTCTTT
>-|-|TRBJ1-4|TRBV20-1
CSASQGTTNEKLFF
TGCAGTGCTAGTCAGGGGACGACTAATGAAAAACTGTTTTTT
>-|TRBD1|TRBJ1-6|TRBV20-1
CSARIRGSSYNSPLHF
TGCAGTGCTAGGATCAGGGGGAGCTCCTATAATTCACCCCTCCACTTT
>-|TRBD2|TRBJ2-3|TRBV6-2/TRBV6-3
CASSYSAGGTDTQYF
TGTGCCAGCAGTTACTCGGCGGGAGGCACAGATACGCAGTATTTT
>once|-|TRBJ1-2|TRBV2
CASSEEGRLRGYTF
TGTGCCAGCAGTGAGGAGGGGCGCCTCAGGGGCTACACCTTC
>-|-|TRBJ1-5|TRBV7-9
CASSLNSDQPQHF
TGTGCCAGCAGCTTAAACTCCGATCAGCCCCAGCATTTT
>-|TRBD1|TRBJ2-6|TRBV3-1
CASSQRDRALLSSGANVLTF
TGTGCCAGCAGCCAAAGGGACAGGGCCCTTCTAAGCTCTGGGGCCAACGTCCTGACTTTC
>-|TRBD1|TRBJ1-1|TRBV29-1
CSVTGQARPAAFF
TGCAGCGTGACAGGACAGGCCAGGCCCGCAGCTTTCTTT
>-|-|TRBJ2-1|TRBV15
CATSREIGIYNEQFF
TGTGCCACCAGCAGAGAGATAGGGATCTACAATGAGCAGTTCTTC
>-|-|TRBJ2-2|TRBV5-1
CASSSQDTGELFF
TGCGCCAGCAGCTCCCAGGACACCGGGGAGCTGTTTTTT
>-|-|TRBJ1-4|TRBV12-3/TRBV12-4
CASSLETSGNEKLFF
TGTGCCAGCAGCCTTGAGACGTCGGGGAATGAAAAACTGTTTTTT
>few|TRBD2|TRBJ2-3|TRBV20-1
CSALTSGDIHTQYF
TGCAGTGCTTTAACTAGCGGGGATATCCATACGCAGTATTTT
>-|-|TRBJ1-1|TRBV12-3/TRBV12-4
CASSLGRGRGMNTEAFF
TGTGCCAGCAGTTTAGGACGGGGAAGGGGCATGAACACTGAAGCTTTCTTT
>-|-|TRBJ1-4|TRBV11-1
CASSFGRANEKLFF
TGTGCCAGCAGCTTCGGACGGGCTAATGAAAAACTGTTTTTT
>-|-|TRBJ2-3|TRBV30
CAWRGTLPDTQYF
TGTGCCTGGCGGGGGACGTTGCCAGATACGCAGTATTTT
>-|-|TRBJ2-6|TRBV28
CASTRRAGANVLTF
TGTGCCAGCACCCGACGGGCTGGGGCCAACGTCCTGACTTTC
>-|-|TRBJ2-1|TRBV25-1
CASALGDHDQFF
TGTGCCAGCGCCTTGGGGGACCATGACCAGTTCTTC